These 15 T cell receptor beta chains originate from one sample sequenced in a study of blood T cell repertoires in COVID-19. Clones were sequenced by immunoSEQ multiplex PCR, and TCRdb holds only the in-frame ones, with some missing. Among tens of thousands of clones, roughly 88% were seen once, and the ten largest hold around 40%. The specimen sequenced was peripheral blood. The receptors derive from a human donor in a cohort sampled during active COVID-19.

The rearrangement links TRBV14 to TRBJ2-5; D remains unclear. CDR3 size: 15 residues. V was shortened by 0 bases and J by 2 bases, with 10 bases between the two germline ends. From germline, CDR1 is SGHDN and CDR2 FVKESK. The CDR3 region has the DNA TGTGCCAGCAGCCAAGATTTGGCTCGACAAGAGACCCAGTACTTC. Amino acids: CASSQDLARQETQYF.

This chain uses TRBV4-3 with TRBJ2-2; 7 bases line up with TRBD1. Looked up from germline, CDR1 is LGHNA and CDR2 is YSLEER. Losses at the gene ends were 4 bases for V and 0 bases for J; bases not matched to a gene: 5. The CDR3 spans 16 residues. The CDR3: CASSRTGDTNTGELFF. CDR3 DNA: TGCGCCAGCAGCCGCACAGGGGATACGAACACCGGGGAGCTGTTTTTT.

The V and J genes are TRBV7-2 and TRBJ2-5; D not certain. This CDR3 region has 13 residues. Germline V gene data show CDR1 as SGHTA and CDR2 as FQGNSA. V was shortened by 4 bases and J by 5 bases, with 11 bases between the two germline ends. The CDR3 bases are TGTGCCAGCAGCTCTGCCCCGCGGGAGACCCAGTACTTC. Protein sequence: CASSSAPRETQYF.

The CDR3 sequence: CASSLRQGGTEAFF. The CDR3 coding sequence is TGTGCCAGCAGTCTAAGACAGGGGGGCACTGAAGCTTTCTTT. The rearrangement joins TRBV27 to TRBJ1-1; 9 bases match TRBD1. Germline V gene lookup returns CDR1 MNHEY and CDR2 SMNVEV (reference sequence). This CDR3 spans 14 amino acids. V lost 5 bases and J lost 4; bases outside the gene matches: 5.

The CDR3 coding sequence is TGTGCCACCAGTGACCCCGGGACAGGGGAACAGCCCCAGCATTTT. It encodes CATSDPGTGEQPQHF. The genes are TRBV24-1 and TRBJ1-5; 10 bases are a match to TRBD1. Germline assignment: CDR1 KGHDR and CDR2 SFDVKD. The CDR3 is 15 amino acids. Trimming removed 4 bases from V and 7 bases from J; junction bases left unmatched: 6.

This clone was detected once. The chain carries TRBV6-5 and TRBJ1-6; no clear D gene. CDR1 is MNHEY, CDR2 SVGAGI, per germline. This CDR3 comprises 14 residues. V gave up 11 bases and J gave up 0 bases, with 11 bases separating them. The CDR3 region is CAATHSSYNSPLHF. Written as DNA, the CDR3 is TGTGCCGCCACGCACAGCTCCTATAATTCACCCCTCCACTTT.

The chain couples TRBV6-1 to TRBJ2-6; 12 bases align to TRBD2. After removal of 2 bases from V and 3 bases from J, the junction contained 8 bases not matched to a gene. Germline V gives CDR1 MNHNS, CDR2 SASEGT. The CDR3 contains 19 residues. The DNA of the CDR3 is TGTGCCAGCAGTGAATCTAGCGGGAGGGCCGGGCGTGGGGCCAACGTCCTGACTTTC. The encoded protein is CASSESSGRAGRGANVLTF.

The CDR3 DNA sequence: TGTGCCAGCAGCTTGGGACTAGTAACCGAGCAGTACTTC. It specifies CASSLGLVTEQYF. The chain has TRBV5-8 and TRBJ2-7, with a tentative D call TRBD2 (6 bases). V lost 0 bases and J 6 bases, leaving 10 bases between the germline ends. CDR1 is SGHTS and CDR2 is YDEGEE in the germline V gene. There are 13 residues in the CDR3.

The sample holds one count of this clone. V and J are TRBV6-4 and TRBJ2-3, with 12 bases identical to TRBD2. Trimming cost V 2 bases and J 9 bases; bases outside gene matches: 6. The V gene's germline CDR1 is MRHNA and CDR2 SNTAGT. The CDR3 runs 15 residues. The CDR3 DNA reads as TGTGCCAGCAGTGACAGGACTAGCGGGGTAGGCACGCAGTATTTT. This translates into CASSDRTSGVGTQYF.

The chain carries TRBV2 and TRBJ2-2; 10 positions match TRBD2. Germline V gene lookup returns CDR1 SNHLY and CDR2 FYNNEI. The CDR3 spans 17 residues. The trim removed 2 bases at V and 2 bases at J, leaving 5 bases unmatched. The CDR3 bases are TGTGCCAGCAGTGAATGGCTAGCGGGGGAAAACACCGGGGAGCTGTTTTTT. It codes for CASSEWLAGENTGELFF.

The chain is built from TRBV19 and TRBJ1-5; TRBD1 aligns across 11 bases. The CDR3 loop spans 14 amino acids. Germline V gene data show CDR1 as LNHDA and CDR2 as SQIVND (reference sequence). Trimming at V came to 6 bases and at J to 7 bases, leaving 5 bases not matched to a gene. As DNA, the CDR3 is TGTGCCAGTAGGGACAGGGGGCAGCGACAGCCCCAGCATTTT. This codes for CASRDRGQRQPQHF.

The J gene is TRBJ2-1, the V gene TRBV7-2; 7 nucleotides align to TRBD2. Germline CDR1 SGHTA, CDR2 FQGNSA. Trimming at V came to 4 bases and at J to 10 bases, leaving 4 bases not matched to a gene. This CDR3 is built from 12 residues. The CDR3 is CASSSRLAEQFF. The CDR3 DNA sequence: TGTGCCAGCAGCTCTAGACTAGCAGAGCAGTTCTTC.

V is TRBV2 and J is TRBJ2-3; possibly TRBD2 for D (6 bases). In germline, CDR1 is SNHLY, CDR2 FYNNEI. V lost 6 bases to trimming and J lost 3 bases, with 13 bases between them. CDR3 length: 14 amino acids. The CDR3 coding sequence is TGTGCCAGCAGCCCCGAGCGGGTAACAGATACGCAGTATTTT. Protein product: CASSPERVTDTQYF.

This chain links TRBV5-1 with TRBJ2-1; possibly TRBD1 for D (6 bases). There are 14 residues in the CDR3. The germline V and J ends were trimmed by 3 bases and 6 bases, with 13 bases remaining between them. The germline V gene has CDR1 SGHRS and CDR2 YFSETQ. CDR3 residues: CASSSPGAGNEQFF. DNA for the CDR3: TGCGCCAGCAGCTCCCCAGGGGCTGGCAATGAGCAGTTCTTC.

V gene TRBV11-3 combines with J gene TRBJ2-1; TRBD1 might be the D (5 bases). CDR1 SGHNT and CDR2 YENEEA come from the germline V gene. The CDR3 totals 13 residues. V shed 5 bases and J shed 5 bases, with 10 bases lying between them. CDR3 in amino acids: CASSPMGHNEQFF. DNA of the CDR3: TGTGCCAGCAGCCCCATGGGGCACAATGAGCAGTTCTTC. The entire variable domain, with the rest obtained from reference TRBV11-3 and TRBJ2-1, is as follows: EAGVVQSPRYKIIEKKQPVAFWCNPISGHNTLYWYLQNLGQGPELLIRYENEEAVDDSQLPKDRFSAERLKGVDSTLKIQPAELGDSAVYLCASSPMGHNEQFFGPGTRLTVL.